These T cell receptor beta chains were read from a single sample in a study of Graves' ophthalmopathy and Graves' hyperthyroidism. TCRdb re-called the multiplex PCR reads with MiXCR, one entry per CDR3 protein. The table includes 52,000 or so distinct CDR3 sequences, roughly 46% detected once. Sequencing was performed on peripheral blood. The receptors derive from an adult woman with Graves' ophthalmopathy. The CDR3 runs from the conserved cysteine through the conserved F or W. The D gene is left open where the match is weak. Clone size, where shown, is once, few, many, or a class for clones that have expanded.

many,TRBV7-3,TRBJ2-5,TRBD1,TGTGCCAGCAGGGGGGAACAGGGGGAAGAGACCCAGTACTTC,CASRGEQGEETQYF
-,TRBV19,TRBJ2-7,-,TGCGCCAGTAGTCTTGGAGACAGCCGGTACGAGCAGTACTTC,CASSLGDSRYEQYF
few,TRBV28,TRBJ1-4,TRBD1,TGTGCCAGCAAACAGACAGGGGTTGTGGAAAAACTGTTTTTT,CASKQTGVVEKLFF
-,TRBV20-1,TRBJ2-5,-,TGCAGTGCACATACAGAGACCCAGTACTTC,CSAHTETQYF
many,TRBV2,TRBJ2-2,TRBD1,TGTGCCGGGAGGACAGGGGGAAACACCGGGGAGCTGTTTTTT,CAGRTGGNTGELFF
-,TRBV27,TRBJ1-2,TRBD1,TGTGCCAGCAGTAGCCCAGGGGGACGGTATGGCTACACCTTC,CASSSPGGRYGYTF
-,TRBV20-1,TRBJ1-2,-,TGCAGTCTAGGTTGGCTTAACTATGGCTACACCTTC,CSLGWLNYGYTF
many,TRBV7-2,TRBJ1-6,-,TGTGCCAGCAGCCCCAGGGAGGGTCCACCCCTCCACTTT,CASSPREGPPLHF
many,TRBV7-2,TRBJ1-3,-,TGTGCCAGCAGCTTAGCGCCAGCTGTCTCTGGAAACACCATATATTTT,CASSLAPAVSGNTIYF
many,TRBV2,TRBJ2-3,-,TGTGCCAGCAGTGAACTGGATACGCAGTATTTT,CASSELDTQYF
-,TRBV6-5,TRBJ1-6,-,TGTGCTAGCAGTTACTCGAGGACAAGAAATAATTCACTCCTCCACTTT,CASSYSRTRNNSLLHF
many,TRBV28,TRBJ2-1,-,TGTGCCAGCAGTCCCCCCCCGATTGGGAATGAGCAGTTCTTC,CASSPPPIGNEQFF
many,TRBV7-9,TRBJ1-1,-,TGTGCCAGCAGACCCGGGGGCGAGGGTGAAGCTTTCTTT,CASRPGGEGEAFF
-,TRBV24-1,TRBJ2-6,-,TGTGCCACCAGTACGGGAGAGGTCCTGACTTTC,CATSTGEVLTF
-,TRBV10-2,TRBJ2-7,-,TGCGCCAGCAGTGGCCTAGGGGGACGGGGAGAGCAGTACTTC,CASSGLGGRGEQYF
many,TRBV6-4,TRBJ2-1,-,TGTGCCAGCAGTGACGGGATGCGCAATGAGCAGTTCTTC,CASSDGMRNEQFF
-,TRBV19,TRBJ1-5,TRBD1,TGTGCCAGTAGAAAGACAGGGGCTAGCAATCAGCCCCAGCATTTT,CASRKTGASNQPQHF
-,TRBV20-1,TRBJ2-1,-,TGCAGTGCTCGTACGGGGGCCTTAGCCCAGCGCACTACCTACGAGCAGTTCTTC,CSARTGALAQRTTYEQFF
few,TRBV6-5,TRBJ1-3,-,TGTGCCAGCAGTTACGCTCGGCCGCCGGGAGGCTCTGGAAACACCATATATTTT,CASSYARPPGGSGNTIYF
few,TRBV7-3,TRBJ2-1,TRBD2,TGTGCCAGCAGTTCCTTACCGGGGACTAGCGGAAACTCCTACAATGAGCAGTTCTTC,CASSSLPGTSGNSYNEQFF
many,TRBV6-5,TRBJ1-1,TRBD1,TGTGCCAGCAGCCACAGGGGCGTCCACACTGAAGCTTTCTTT,CASSHRGVHTEAFF
-,TRBV29-1,TRBJ2-5,TRBD2,TGCAGCGTTAGACTAGCGGGAGGGCAAGAGACCCAGTACTTC,CSVRLAGGQETQYF
-,TRBV20-1,TRBJ1-4,-,TGCAGTGCTAGGGAATGGGGAACTGAAAAACTGTTTTTT,CSAREWGTEKLFF
-,TRBV10-3,TRBJ2-7,-,TGTGCCATCAGTGACGGCGGCAGGAGGAGCTCCTACGAGCAGTACTTC,CAISDGGRRSSYEQYF
many,TRBV9,TRBJ1-1,-,TGTGCCAGCAGCGCCGGAGGTGGGTTTGGCAAAACTGAAGCTTTCTTT,CASSAGGGFGKTEAFF
-,TRBV20-1,TRBJ1-5,-,TGCAGTGCTAGTCCAGGGGATAGCAATCAGCCCCAGCATTTT,CSASPGDSNQPQHF
-,TRBV20-1,TRBJ2-2,TRBD1,TGCAGTGCTAGGCAAACACAGGGGGCGGACGGGGAGCTGTTTTTT,CSARQTQGADGELFF
once,TRBV2,TRBJ2-6,TRBD1,TGTGCCAGCCGTCCCGGGACAGGGGGAAATGGGGCCAACGTCCTGACTTTC,CASRPGTGGNGANVLTF
few,TRBV18,TRBJ1-5,-,TGTGCCAGCTCACTGTCGGGCCCTGTCGGGGGCAATCAGCCCCAGCATTTT,CASSLSGPVGGNQPQHF
medium-sized,TRBV25-1,TRBJ2-7,TRBD2,TGTGCCAGCCGGCCAGCGGGAGGAAGGAACGAGCAGTACTTC,CASRPAGGRNEQYF
many,TRBV28,TRBJ2-7,TRBD1,TGTGCCAGCAGTGTAGGACAGGGTGGCTACGAGCAGTACTTC,CASSVGQGGYEQYF
many,TRBV19,TRBJ2-6,TRBD1,TGTGCCACCGGGACAGGGACCGGGGCCAACGTCCTGACTTTC,CATGTGTGANVLTF
-,TRBV5-1,TRBJ2-1,TRBD2,TGCGCCAGCAGCGTTGAGACTAGCGGGACTTACAATGAGCAGTTCTTC,CASSVETSGTYNEQFF
many,TRBV6-4,TRBJ2-2,TRBD2,TGTGCCAGCAGTGACAGGGCGGGAGACACCGGGGAGCTGTTTTTT,CASSDRAGDTGELFF
-,TRBV24-1,TRBJ2-3,-,TGTGCCACCAGTGATAACGGGACAATCACAGATACGCAGTATTTT,CATSDNGTITDTQYF
many,TRBV20-1,TRBJ1-1,-,TGCAGTGCACCCCCGGGGTTCGGGACTGAAGCTTTCTTT,CSAPPGFGTEAFF
many,TRBV20-1,TRBJ1-1,-,TGCAGTGCTAGTATTATGGGGTTGAACACTGAAGCTTTCTTT,CSASIMGLNTEAFF